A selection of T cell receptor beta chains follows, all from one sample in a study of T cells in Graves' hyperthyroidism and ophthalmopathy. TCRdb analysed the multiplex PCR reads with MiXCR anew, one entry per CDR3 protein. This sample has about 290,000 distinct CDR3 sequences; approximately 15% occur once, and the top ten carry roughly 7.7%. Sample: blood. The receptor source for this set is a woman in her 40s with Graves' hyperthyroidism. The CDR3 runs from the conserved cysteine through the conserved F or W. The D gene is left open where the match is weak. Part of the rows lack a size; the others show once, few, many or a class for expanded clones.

CDR3: CATRPAGALNEQYF; DNA: TGTGCCACTCGACCCGCGGGCGCCCTAAACGAGCAGTACTTC; J: TRBJ2-7; D: NA; length: 14; size: NA; V: TRBV6-1
CDR3: CAGLQGTGANVLTF; DNA: TGTGCCGGACTTCAGGGGACCGGGGCCAACGTCCTGACTTTC; J: TRBJ2-6; D: NA; length: 14; size: many; V: TRBV2
CDR3: CASSQTPVTGSYEQYF; DNA: TGTGCCAGCAGCCAGACTCCGGTCACAGGGTCCTACGAGCAGTACTTC; J: TRBJ2-7; D: NA; length: 16; size: many; V: TRBV3-1
CDR3: CASSSGQSNEQYF; DNA: TGTGCCAGCAGCTCGGGACAGTCGAACGAGCAGTACTTC; J: TRBJ2-7; D: TRBD1; length: 13; size: many; V: TRBV28
CDR3: CASSLGLDRTYEQYF; DNA: TGTGCCAGCAGCTTAGGCCTAGACAGAACCTACGAGCAGTACTTC; J: TRBJ2-7; D: NA; length: 15; size: few; V: TRBV7-6
CDR3: CASRSWGGGFGPQYF; DNA: TGTGCCAGCAGGTCCTGGGGAGGCGGTTTTGGTCCCCAGTACTTC; J: TRBJ2-5; D: NA; length: 15; size: many; V: TRBV28
CDR3: CAIGLAGAGEQYF; DNA: TGTGCCATTGGACTAGCGGGAGCAGGCGAGCAGTACTTC; J: TRBJ2-7; D: TRBD2; length: 13; size: many; V: TRBV28
CDR3: CASRLALGYEQYF; DNA: TGTGCCAGCAGACTGGCGCTGGGCTACGAGCAGTACTTC; J: TRBJ2-7; D: NA; length: 13; size: many; V: TRBV12-3/TRBV12-4
CDR3: CASSLLTSYEQYF; DNA: TGTGCCAGCAGTTTACTCACCTCCTACGAGCAGTACTTC; J: TRBJ2-7; D: NA; length: 13; size: many; V: TRBV28
CDR3: CSANTGYGYTF; DNA: TGCAGTGCTAATACAGGGTATGGCTACACCTTC; J: TRBJ1-2; D: NA; length: 11; size: many; V: TRBV20-1
CDR3: CSVVYELSGNTIYF; DNA: TGCAGCGTTGTATATGAGTTGTCTGGAAACACCATATATTTT; J: TRBJ1-3; D: NA; length: 14; size: many; V: TRBV29-1
CDR3: CAWSRAGAQETQYF; DNA: TGTGCCTGGAGTAGAGCGGGGGCCCAAGAGACCCAGTACTTC; J: TRBJ2-5; D: TRBD2; length: 14; size: many; V: TRBV30
CDR3: CASSLDVGGNQPQHF; DNA: TGTGCCAGCAGTTTGGACGTAGGGGGCAATCAGCCCCAGCATTTT; J: TRBJ1-5; D: NA; length: 15; size: many; V: TRBV28
CDR3: CASSLAWGRSPLHF; DNA: TGTGCCAGCAGCTTGGCCTGGGGTCGCTCACCCCTCCACTTT; J: TRBJ1-6; D: NA; length: 14; size: NA; V: TRBV5-8
CDR3: CASSSGRENTGELFF; DNA: TGTGCCAGTTCAAGCGGGAGGGAAAACACCGGGGAGCTGTTTTTT; J: TRBJ2-2; D: TRBD2; length: 15; size: NA; V: TRBV7-9
CDR3: CASSSGTGEVDEQFF; DNA: TGTGCCAGCAGCTCCGGGACAGGGGAGGTCGATGAGCAGTTCTTC; J: TRBJ2-1; D: TRBD1; length: 15; size: many; V: TRBV7-3
CDR3: CASRRGQGYEQYF; DNA: TGTGCCAGCAGGAGGGGACAGGGCTACGAGCAGTACTTC; J: TRBJ2-7; D: TRBD1; length: 13; size: NA; V: TRBV12-3/TRBV12-4
CDR3: CAPPLDGRDYGYTF; DNA: TGTGCCCCCCCCTTAGACGGCCGGGACTATGGCTACACCTTC; J: TRBJ1-2; D: NA; length: 14; size: many; V: TRBV24-1
CDR3: CASSPGQANNSPLHF; DNA: TGTGCCAGCTCACCAGGACAGGCCAATAATTCACCCCTCCACTTT; J: TRBJ1-6; D: TRBD1; length: 15; size: NA; V: TRBV18
CDR3: CASSGGNSPLHF; DNA: TGTGCCAGCTCAGGCGGGAATTCACCCCTCCACTTT; J: TRBJ1-6; D: NA; length: 12; size: many; V: TRBV6-1
CDR3: CASRPPTLGQNTGELFF; DNA: TGTGCCAGCAGACCCCCCACCTTAGGGCAGAACACCGGGGAGCTGTTTTTT; J: TRBJ2-2; D: NA; length: 17; size: few; V: TRBV7-9
CDR3: CASSEVWQMNTEASF; DNA: TGTGCCAGCAGTGAAGTGTGGCAAATGAACACTGAAGCTTCCTTT; J: TRBJ1-1; D: NA; length: 15; size: NA; V: TRBV6-1
CDR3: CASSFAGTGGYTF; DNA: TGTGCCAGCAGCTTTGCAGGGACAGGTGGCTACACCTTC; J: TRBJ1-2; D: TRBD1; length: 13; size: few; V: TRBV7-8
CDR3: CASSSSANNEQFF; DNA: TGTGCCAGCTCAAGTAGCGCCAACAATGAGCAGTTCTTC; J: TRBJ2-1; D: NA; length: 13; size: many; V: TRBV18
CDR3: CASSPRTGGAAKNIQYF; DNA: TGTGCCAGCAGCCCGCGGACAGGGGGCGCGGCCAAAAACATTCAGTACTTC; J: TRBJ2-4; D: TRBD1; length: 17; size: NA; V: TRBV3-1
CDR3: CSAARTSGVYQETQYF; DNA: TGCAGTGCTGCCCGGACTAGCGGGGTGTACCAAGAGACCCAGTACTTC; J: TRBJ2-5; D: TRBD2; length: 16; size: many; V: TRBV20-1
CDR3: CASSWEGSEQYF; DNA: TGCGCCAGCAGCTGGGAGGGAAGCGAGCAGTACTTC; J: TRBJ2-7; D: TRBD2; length: 12; size: many; V: TRBV5-1
CDR3: CAWSVGADTQYF; DNA: TGTGCCTGGAGTGTCGGAGCAGATACGCAGTATTTT; J: TRBJ2-3; D: NA; length: 12; size: many; V: TRBV30
CDR3: CASTRGTYNEQFF; DNA: TGTGCCAGTACCCGAGGGACTTACAATGAGCAGTTCTTC; J: TRBJ2-1; D: NA; length: 13; size: NA; V: TRBV19
CDR3: CSGGWDNEQFF; DNA: TGCAGCGGGGGGTGGGACAATGAGCAGTTCTTC; J: TRBJ2-1; D: NA; length: 11; size: many; V: TRBV29-1
CDR3: CASSLPSSGRYNEQFF; DNA: TGTGCCAGCAGTTTACCCTCTAGCGGGAGGTACAATGAGCAGTTCTTC; J: TRBJ2-1; D: TRBD2; length: 16; size: many; V: TRBV27
CDR3: CASSLEGERAFF; DNA: TGCGCCAGCAGCTTGGAAGGGGAACGGGCTTTCTTT; J: TRBJ1-1; D: NA; length: 12; size: many; V: TRBV5-1
CDR3: CSAERSSYNEQFF; DNA: TGCAGTGCCGAGCGGAGCTCCTACAATGAGCAGTTCTTC; J: TRBJ2-1; D: NA; length: 13; size: many; V: TRBV20-1
CDR3: CASSETAYYSNQPQHF; DNA: TGTGCCAGCAGTGAGACAGCCTATTATAGCAATCAGCCCCAGCATTTT; J: TRBJ1-5; D: NA; length: 16; size: many; V: TRBV6-1
CDR3: CASSPDRVGNTIYF; DNA: TGTGCCAGCAGTCCAGACAGGGTTGGAAACACCATATATTTT; J: TRBJ1-3; D: TRBD1; length: 14; size: few; V: TRBV27
CDR3: CASSGGRTSTYEQYF; DNA: TGTGCCAGCAGCGGCGGGCGTACATCAACCTACGAGCAGTACTTC; J: TRBJ2-7; D: NA; length: 15; size: many; V: TRBV2
CDR3: CASSLGQLQGEQYF; DNA: TGCGCCAGCAGCTTGGGACAGCTCCAAGGGGAGCAGTACTTC; J: TRBJ2-7; D: NA; length: 14; size: many; V: TRBV5-1
CDR3: CSASPGPLGYTF; DNA: TGCAGTGCTTCACCGGGACCCCTCGGCTACACCTTC; J: TRBJ1-2; D: NA; length: 12; size: NA; V: TRBV20-1